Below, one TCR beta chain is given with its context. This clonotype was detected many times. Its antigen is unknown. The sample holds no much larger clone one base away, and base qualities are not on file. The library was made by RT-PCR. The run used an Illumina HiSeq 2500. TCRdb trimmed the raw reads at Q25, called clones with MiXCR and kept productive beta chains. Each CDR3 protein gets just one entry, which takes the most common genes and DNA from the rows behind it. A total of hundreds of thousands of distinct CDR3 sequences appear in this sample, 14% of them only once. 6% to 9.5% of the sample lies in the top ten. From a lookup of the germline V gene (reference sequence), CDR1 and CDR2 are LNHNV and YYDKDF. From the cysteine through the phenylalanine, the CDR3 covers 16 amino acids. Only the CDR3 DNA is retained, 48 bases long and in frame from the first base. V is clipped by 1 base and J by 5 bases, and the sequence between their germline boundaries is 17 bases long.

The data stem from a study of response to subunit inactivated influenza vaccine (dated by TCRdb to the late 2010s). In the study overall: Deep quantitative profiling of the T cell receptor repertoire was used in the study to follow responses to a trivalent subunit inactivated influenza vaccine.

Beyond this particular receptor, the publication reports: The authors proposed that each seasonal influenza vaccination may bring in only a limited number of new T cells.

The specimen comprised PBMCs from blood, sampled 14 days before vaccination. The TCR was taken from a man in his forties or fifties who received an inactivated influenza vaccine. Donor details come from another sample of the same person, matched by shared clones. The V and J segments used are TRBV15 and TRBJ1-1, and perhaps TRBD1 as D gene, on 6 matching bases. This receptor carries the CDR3 CATSRVAGVSGTEAFF. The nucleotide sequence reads TGTGCCACCAGCAGAGTCGCAGGGGTTAGTGGAACTGAAGCTTTCTTT.